Following are 26 T cell receptor beta chains from one sample sequenced in a study of shared T cell receptors in the human thymus listed by TCRdb under 2021. Library generation was performed with the immunoSEQ multiplex PCR assay. TCRdb limited this immuneACCESS table to in-frame rearrangements with V and J called. A share of clones is missing; checked studies link under half to unresolved V genes, and the rest is unexplained. The sample profile shows hundreds of thousands of clones; roughly 90% of them were found once. The ten largest clones take up around 0.0099% of the sample. This sample also appeared in a second study, on human thymus T cells.

Material: thymocytes. Receptors were obtained from a boy in the first two years of life with a congenital heart defect. Donor details come from another sample of the same person, matched by shared clones.

V is TRBV7-6 and J is TRBJ2-3; 9 bases line up with TRBD2. This CDR3 comprises 17 residues. Germline trimming cut 2 bases from V and 0 bases from J; bases unmatched to any gene: 6. Germline lookup yields CDR1 SGHVS and CDR2 FNYEAQ. CDR3 residues: CASSLYPSGTSTDTQYF. The CDR3 DNA follows: TGTGCCAGCAGCTTATATCCTAGCGGGACTAGCACAGATACGCAGTATTTT.

This chain links TRBV19 with TRBJ1-2; TRBD1 matches at 7 bases. The CDR3 has 15 amino acids. Germline V gives CDR1 LNHDA, CDR2 SQIVND (reference sequence). V shed 4 bases, J shed 8 bases, and the junction held 13 bases outside the gene matches. CDR3 nucleotides: TGTGCCAGTAGTACCCGACAGGGCCGAAGGGAGGGCTACACCTTC. Its translation is CASSTRQGRREGYTF.

This clone was found once. The chain links TRBV27 to TRBJ2-2, with D maybe TRBD1 (6 bases). The germline CDR1 and CDR2 sequences are MNHEY and SMNVEV (reference sequence). CDR3 length equals 13 residues. The ends were cut back, 10 bases at V and 8 bases at J, with 17 bases in the middle. CDR3 DNA: TGTGCCACTTCACTGGGGGCAGGGGGGGAGCTGTTTTTT. Translating it yields CATSLGAGGELFF.

This clone was seen a single time. The chain links TRBV10-2 to TRBJ2-7, with 12 bases lining up with TRBD2. CDR1 is WSHSY and CDR2 is SAAADI in the germline V gene. J was trimmed by 5 bases and V by 3 bases; bases with no gene match: 17. This CDR3 contains 19 residues. CDR3: CASSDGLAGGPVDRNEQYF. In nucleotides, the CDR3 is TGCGCCAGCAGTGATGGGCTAGCGGGAGGGCCCGTCGATCGGAACGAGCAGTACTTC.

This clone was recorded only once. This chain uses TRBV4-2 with TRBJ2-1; 7 bases agree with TRBD2. CDR1 LGHNA and CDR2 YNFKEQ come from the germline V gene. The V segment lost 3 bases and the J segment 4 bases; nucleotides outside the gene matches: 6. The CDR3 runs 15 residues. CDR3: CASSHGSGEYNEQFF. In DNA form, the CDR3 reads TGTGCCAGCAGCCACGGCAGCGGGGAGTACAATGAGCAGTTCTTC.

The chain is built from TRBV27 and TRBJ2-1; D is ambiguous. The CDR3 consists of 14 residues. CDR1 is MNHEY, CDR2 SMNVEV, per germline (reference sequence). V lost 0 bases to trimming and J lost 3 bases, with 6 bases between them. In nucleotides, the CDR3 is TGTGCCAGCAGTTTATCATCGTTCTACAATGAGCAGTTCTTC. Translated: CASSLSSFYNEQFF.

The chain recombines TRBV7-2 with TRBJ2-1; 9 positions agree with TRBD2. Unmatched junction bases numbered 6, after V lost 1 base and J lost 8 bases. This CDR3 is built from 15 residues. Germline-derived CDR1 and CDR2 are SGHTA and FQGNSA. In nucleotides, the CDR3 is TGTGCCAGCAGCTTAGGCGCGGGAGGGCCCCATGAGCAGTTCTTC. Residues: CASSLGAGGPHEQFF.

The rearrangement links TRBV4-3 to TRBJ2-1, with 9 bases that match TRBD2. Losses at the gene ends were 0 bases for V and 0 bases for J; bases not matched to a gene: 9. CDR3 length equals 19 residues. Germline V gene data show CDR1 as LGHNA and CDR2 as YSLEER. The CDR3 sequence is CASSQDSWTSVHSYNEQFF. CDR3 DNA sequence: TGCGCCAGCAGCCAAGATTCTTGGACTAGCGTCCACTCCTACAATGAGCAGTTCTTC.

V is TRBV10-2 and J is TRBJ1-2; 7 bases match TRBD1. The CDR3 runs 15 residues. Germline V CDR1 and CDR2: WSHSY, SAAADI. V shed 2 bases, J shed 8 bases, and the junction held 11 bases outside the gene matches. CDR3 loop: CASSEIRGQGGGYTF. In DNA, the CDR3 is TGCGCCAGCAGTGAGATCCGGGGCCAGGGGGGAGGCTACACCTTC.

The CDR3 DNA is TGTGCCAGCAGTTACGCAGGCCGCGAGCAGTACTTC. This translates into CASSYAGREQYF. The chain links TRBV6-5 to TRBJ2-7; D gene ambiguous. The germline V and J ends were trimmed by 2 bases and 6 bases, with 8 bases remaining between them. Germline V gene data show CDR1 as MNHEY and CDR2 as SVGAGI. The CDR3 has 12 residues.

The CDR3 nucleotides read TGTGCCAGTAGTATTCCCGGTCTAAAAGGAGGCTATGGCTACACCTTC. It translates to CASSIPGLKGGYGYTF. The chain joins TRBV19 to TRBJ1-2, with D unclear. Trimming cost V 3 bases and J 4 bases, with 18 bases left between them. Looked up from germline, CDR1 is LNHDA and CDR2 is SQIVND (reference sequence). This CDR3 spans 16 amino acids. Using reference TRBV19 and TRBJ1-2 for the parts outside the CDR3, the full variable domain is DGGITQSPKYLFRKEGQNVTLSCEQNLNHDAMYWYRQDPGQGLRLIYYSQIVNDFQKGDIAEGYSVSREKKESFPLTVTSAQKNPTAFYLCASSIPGLKGGYGYTFGSGTRLTVV.

This clone was detected once. The chain joins TRBV7-2 to TRBJ2-7; TRBD1 agrees at 8 bases. The CDR3 is made up of 15 amino acids. With V trimmed by 5 bases and J by 5 bases, 11 bases remained unmatched. The germline CDR1 and CDR2 sequences are SGHTA and FQGNSA. CDR3 DNA: TGTGCCAGCAGCCGAGCCGGGGACAGGAAGGACGAGCAGTACTTC. It specifies CASSRAGDRKDEQYF.

CDR3: CSPRLAGVSKNIQYF. The CDR3 region has the DNA TGCAGCCCTCGACTAGCGGGAGTGTCCAAAAACATTCAGTACTTC. The chain uses TRBV29-1 and TRBJ2-4, with TRBD2 matching over 12 bases. This CDR3 contains 15 residues. V trimming: 8 bases; J trimming: 2 bases; junction bases outside the gene matches: 7. CDR1 and CDR2 from the germline V gene are SQVTM and ANQGSEA.

The rearrangement joins TRBV4-2 to TRBJ2-1, with 9 nucleotides matching TRBD1. This CDR3 spans 15 amino acids. The V gene's germline CDR1 is LGHNA and CDR2 YNFKEQ. The V gene end was trimmed by 7 bases and the J gene end by 4 bases; junction bases not matched to a gene: 8. The CDR3 DNA follows: TGTGCCAGCACCCTGGACAGGGGCCCATACAATGAGCAGTTCTTC. Protein product: CASTLDRGPYNEQFF.

The chain couples TRBV5-6 to TRBJ2-4; 7 bases line up with TRBD2. The CDR3 spans 13 residues. The ends lost 4 bases at V and 7 bases at J; junction bases unmatched: 5. Germline CDR1 SGHDT, CDR2 YYEEEE. DNA for the CDR3: TGTGCCAGCAGCCCAGGACTAGAGAACATTCAGTACTTC. This gives the protein CASSPGLENIQYF.

This chain uses TRBV7-2 with TRBJ2-3; 11 bases align to TRBD2. V shed 4 bases, J shed 2 bases, and the junction held 5 bases outside the gene matches. The CDR3 is 16 residues long. Germline CDR1 SGHTA, CDR2 FQGNSA. For the CDR3, the DNA is TGTGCCAGCAGCTACGGGACTAGCGGTTTCACAGATACGCAGTATTTT. It is translated as CASSYGTSGFTDTQYF.

The chain employs TRBV15 and TRBJ2-1; 12 positions match TRBD2. The CDR3 has 19 residues. Germline lookup yields CDR1 LNHNV and CDR2 YYDKDF (reference sequence). Germline trimming cut 0 bases from V and 7 bases from J; bases unmatched to any gene: 13. In DNA form, the CDR3 reads TGTGCCACCAGCAGAGATTCGGGGACCCCTAGCGGGAGGGTAAATGAGCAGTTCTTC. Amino acid sequence: CATSRDSGTPSGRVNEQFF.

The J gene is TRBJ2-5, the V gene TRBV4-2; D may be TRBD2 (6 bases). This CDR3 has 16 residues. V was cut by 3 bases and J by 0 bases, with 14 bases left in between. Germline V gene sequence: CDR1 LGHNA, CDR2 YNFKEQ. CDR3 protein: CASSQGRLGNQETQYF. CDR3 nucleotide sequence: TGTGCCAGCAGCCAGGGCCGACTAGGGAACCAAGAGACCCAGTACTTC.

The chain employs TRBV4-3 and TRBJ2-1; D unclear. Per the germline V gene, CDR1 is LGHNA and CDR2 is YSLEER. The CDR3 has 14 residues. V was clipped by 3 bases and J by 10 bases, with 16 bases between them. The CDR3 region is CASSQGRLQREQFF. The CDR3 DNA reads as TGCGCCAGCAGCCAGGGCAGGTTGCAACGGGAGCAGTTCTTC.

In the case of this clone: Other DNA sequences in this sample translate to the same CDR3. The gene calls are TRBV7-2 and TRBJ2-5, with 10 bases fitting TRBD1. V lost 1 base and J lost 2; bases outside the gene matches: 4. The CDR3 has 16 residues. Germline CDR1 SGHTA, CDR2 FQGNSA. The CDR3, as DNA: TGTGCCAGCAGCTTAGGGGACAGGGGCTTACAAGAGACCCAGTACTTC. Protein sequence: CASSLGDRGLQETQYF. The whole variable domain, filled in from reference TRBV7-2 and TRBJ2-5, reads GAGVSQSPSNKVTEKGKDVELRCDPISGHTALYWYRQSLGQGLEFLIYFQGNSAPDKSGLPSDRFSAERTGGSVSTLTIQRTQQEDSAVYLCASSLGDRGLQETQYFGPGTRLLVL.

Concerning this clone: The sample has other DNA sequences that encode this CDR3 too. The chain combines TRBV27 with TRBJ2-7; tentatively, D is TRBD2 (5 bases). CDR1 and CDR2 (germline): MNHEY, SMNVEV (reference sequence). The CDR3 contains 13 residues. V lost 3 bases, J lost 1 base, and 7 bases lay in between. The CDR3 DNA sequence: TGTGCCAGCAGTTTTCTAGCTTCCTACGAGCAGTACTTC. The encoded protein is CASSFLASYEQYF.

J is TRBJ1-1 and V is TRBV19, with D hard to call. V was pared by 7 bases and J by 7 bases, with 10 bases between. CDR1 and CDR2 (germline): LNHDA, SQIVND (reference sequence). The CDR3 totals 11 residues. The CDR3 nucleotides are TGTGCCAGTATTGGAGCGATTGAAGCTTTCTTT. This translates into CASIGAIEAFF.

This chain links TRBV5-4 with TRBJ2-5; D is possibly TRBD1 (6 bases). This CDR3 has 14 amino acids. The germline V gene encodes CDR1 SGHNT and CDR2 YYREEE (reference sequence). With 3 bases removed from V and 3 bases from J, the gap between germline ends came to 12 bases. The CDR3 loop reads CASSSTGKKETQYF. DNA of the CDR3: TGTGCCAGCAGCTCCACAGGGAAGAAAGAGACCCAGTACTTC. Full variable domain (missing parts from reference TRBV5-4 and TRBJ2-5): ETGVTQSPTHLIKTRGQQVTLRCSSQSGHNTVSWYQQALGQGPQFIFQYYREEENGRGNFPPRFSGLQFPNYSSELNVNALELDDSALYLCASSSTGKKETQYFGPGTRLLVL.

The genes are TRBV7-2 and TRBJ1-3, with 7 bases matching TRBD1. The V gene end was trimmed by 7 bases and the J gene end by 2 bases; junction bases not matched to a gene: 2. Per the germline V gene, CDR1 is SGHTA and CDR2 is FQGNSA. The CDR3 has 13 residues. The CDR3: CASTRGTGNTIYF. The CDR3 region has the DNA TGTGCCAGCACCAGGGGGACTGGAAACACCATATATTTT.

This clone has more than one count but fewer than ten. The gene calls are TRBV19 and TRBJ1-5; 7 bases are shared with TRBD1. Germline values: CDR1 LNHDA, CDR2 SQIVND (reference sequence). This CDR3 region has 12 residues. V shed 6 bases, J shed 7 bases, and the junction held 3 bases outside the gene matches. CDR3 residues: CASSQGEQPQHF. The DNA of the CDR3 is TGTGCCAGTAGCCAGGGGGAGCAGCCCCAGCATTTT.

This rearrangement joins TRBV11-3 to TRBJ2-1; 14 bases match TRBD2. Germline loops: CDR1 SGHNT, CDR2 YENEEA. The CDR3 length is 13 residues. V was clipped by 5 bases and J by 9 bases; unmatched bases: 0. This chain's CDR3 is CASSGLAGGEQFF. The CDR3 nucleotides read TGTGCCAGCAGCGGACTAGCGGGAGGTGAGCAGTTCTTC.